The sequence of this TCR beta chain was determined in a study of cytomegalovirus exposure and HLA in healthy donors. Study as a whole: A prior study identified 117 million unique TCR beta sequences from roughly 180 million T cells.

The CDR3 runs to 13 residues. V dropped 2 bases and J dropped 6 bases, with 10 bases sitting between them. Germline assignment: CDR1 MNHEY and CDR2 SVGAGI. This clone was observed a few times. Antigen: not known. PCR primers comprised 60 Vbeta and 13 Jbeta primers. The data were produced by immunoSEQ multiplex PCR, yet TCRdb's version contains in-frame clones alone and is incomplete. The table lists 200,000 to 250,000 clones, approximately 80% of them singletons. Study-level findings and limits: It was only CMV serostatus that was available as immune exposure information. TCR beta V segments were, for the most part, productive about 87% or about 30% of the time in an earlier analysis. After further analysis at a later stage, 17,000 or so TCR beta sequences were associated with HLA alleles at 0.05 false discovery rate.

The chain uses TRBV6-5 and TRBJ1-2; D remains ambiguous. This TCR came from a male donor in good health and CMV-seronegative. The sample consisted of PBMCs. The CDR3, as DNA: TGTGCCAGCAGTTACACTTCGGTCCATGGCTACACCTTC. Amino acids: CASSYTSVHGYTF.